This T cell receptor beta chain was documented in a study of response to subunit inactivated influenza vaccine. Trimming removed 6 bases from V and 6 bases from J, with 12 bases in between. The CDR3 extends over 12 amino acids. Germline V gene sequence: CDR1 MNHEY, CDR2 SVGAGI. Only a few counts were recorded for this clonotype. TCRdb used MiXCR to reprocess the RT-PCR reads, holding one entry per CDR3 protein. The sample contains about 570,000 distinct CDR3 sequences, about 11% of which appear only once. The sample also formed part of further work on T cells expressing NK-cell markers. That source adds: Making the TCR beta cDNA relied on 5'RACE template switching with UMIs. HCMV seropositivity marked seven of the eight sequenced donors; one was seronegative. Of CD8+ T cells, roughly 1.0-7.5% belonged to dominant NKG2C+ clonotypes in 5 or 6 donors. Among a few donors, these clonotypes also ranked first in the CD3+CD56-NKG2C+ fraction. Whether expanded NKG2C+ T cell clones recognized HCMV stayed uncertain.

The chain employs TRBV6-5 and TRBJ2-7; possibly TRBD1 or TRBD2 for D (6 bases each). Sample: PBMCs from blood, taken on the day of vaccination. The receptor's source is a man aged 50-60 years who received an inactivated influenza vaccine. The CDR3 DNA sequence: TGTGCCAGCAGGCCGGGGGCAGGCGAGCAGTACTTC. Residues: CASRPGAGEQYF.